The 18 T cell receptor beta chains listed next were all sequenced from one sample in a study of blood T cell repertoires in COVID-19. Produced via immunoSEQ multiplex PCR; TCRdb's table is partial and in-frame only. This sample has approximately 180,000 clones, with around four fifths found just once. The sequencing sample was made of peripheral blood. The receptors stem from a woman aged 40 to 50 with COVID-19, enrolled during active disease.

The chain links TRBV6-4 to TRBJ1-5; 8 nucleotides agree with TRBD1. This CDR3 is built from 13 residues. Trimming at V came to 4 bases and at J to 11 bases, leaving 7 bases not matched to a gene. The germline V gene has CDR1 MRHNA and CDR2 SNTAGT. The chain's CDR3 is CASSGTGGMAQHF. The CDR3 DNA reads as TGTGCCAGCAGTGGTACAGGGGGGATGGCCCAGCATTTT.

The gene calls are TRBV18 and TRBJ1-2; weak D call: TRBD1 (6 bases). The germline V gene has CDR1 KGHSH and CDR2 LQKENI. CDR3 size: 15 residues. V was trimmed by 2 bases and J by 6 bases, leaving 16 bases between them. The CDR3 DNA sequence: TGTGCCAGCTCACCAGGCGTTGGGGGGGCGAATGGCTACACCTTC. It encodes CASSPGVGGANGYTF.

This clone was observed once. The J gene is TRBJ1-2, the V gene TRBV6-6; perhaps TRBD1 as D (5 bases). Trimming shortened V by 5 bases and J by 2 bases, and 12 bases separated the two germline ends. Germline CDR1 and CDR2: MNHNY and SVGAGI (reference sequence). This CDR3 comprises 14 residues. The CDR3 nucleotides read TGTGCCAGCAGTGGCAGACAGAGAAACTATGGCTACACCTTC. Its translation: CASSGRQRNYGYTF.

The rearrangement links TRBV6-6 to TRBJ2-1; tentatively, D is TRBD1 (5 bases). The V end was cut by 8 bases, the J end by 2 bases, with 19 bases between. The germline gives CDR1 MNHNY, CDR2 SVGAGI (reference sequence). The CDR3 covers 16 residues. CDR3 bases: TGTGCCAGCGGGCCACCTGACAGAAAACCCTACAATGAGCAGTTCTTC. This sequence encodes CASGPPDRKPYNEQFF.

The chain employs TRBV4-2 and TRBJ2-5; 10 nucleotides align to TRBD2. CDR1 and CDR2 from the germline V gene are LGHNA and YNFKEQ. V dropped 2 bases and J dropped 4; count of bases not matched to a gene: 7. CDR3 size: 16 residues. The CDR3 loop reads CASSQSTSGVTETQYF. The CDR3 DNA is TGTGCCAGCAGCCAATCTACTAGCGGGGTTACAGAGACCCAGTACTTC.

V usage is TRBV21-1 and J usage is TRBJ1-3; the listed D gene, TRBD1, was not tested against the DNA. TRBV21-1 corresponds to a pseudogene. The CDR3 loop spans 14 amino acids. The DNA for the CDR3 is TGTGCCAGCAGCAGACAGGGGAATCGGGTAACCATATATTTT. It translates to CASSRQGNRVTIYF.

The chain carries TRBV5-1 and TRBJ2-1; maybe TRBD1 (6 bases). Trimming removed 3 bases at V and 2 bases at J, with 12 bases between. The CDR3 runs 15 residues. Germline V lookup: CDR1 SGHRS, CDR2 YFSETQ. As DNA, the CDR3 is TGCGCCAGCAGCTCGTCCGGGACAACCTACAATGAGCAGTTCTTC. Its translation: CASSSSGTTYNEQFF.

V gene TRBV27 combines with J gene TRBJ2-7; D ambiguous. Germline V gives CDR1 MNHEY, CDR2 SMNVEV (reference sequence). CDR3 length equals 13 residues. V was cut by 3 bases and J by 5 bases, with 11 bases left in between. CDR3 DNA: TGTGCCAGCAGTTTCGACCTCAGGAACGAGCAGTACTTC. Translating gives CASSFDLRNEQYF.

J is TRBJ2-7 and V is TRBV5-1; the match to TRBD2 covers 7 bases. Trimming cost V 0 bases and J 3 bases; bases outside gene matches: 9. The CDR3 has 16 amino acids. CDR1 and CDR2 from the germline V gene are SGHRS and YFSETQ. The CDR3 reads CASSLDTGGTYYEQYF. Written as DNA, the CDR3 is TGCGCCAGCAGCTTGGACACGGGAGGCACCTACTACGAGCAGTACTTC.

There are a few counts of this clone. The chain couples TRBV27 to TRBJ1-1, with D perhaps matching TRBD1 (6 bases). Per germline, CDR1 MNHEY and CDR2 SMNVEV (reference sequence). Trimming removed 5 bases at V and 7 bases at J, with 14 bases between. The CDR3 runs to 13 residues. This CDR3 is CASSARTAGEAFF. The CDR3 DNA follows: TGTGCCAGCAGTGCCCGGACAGCCGGTGAAGCTTTCTTT.

The chain carries TRBV4-1 and TRBJ2-5; TRBD2 matches at 12 bases. Losses at the gene ends were 4 bases for V and 4 bases for J; bases not matched to a gene: 10. Germline CDR1 and CDR2: MGHRA and YSYEKL. The CDR3 is 17 amino acids. As DNA, the CDR3 is TGCGCCAGCAGCCCCCTGATGGGGACTAGCGGGTCAGAGACCCAGTACTTC. Translated: CASSPLMGTSGSETQYF.

V and J are TRBV19 and TRBJ2-1, with 9 bases that match TRBD2. The V segment lost 3 bases and the J segment 7 bases; nucleotides outside the gene matches: 16. CDR3 length: 18 residues. Germline loops: CDR1 LNHDA, CDR2 SQIVND (reference sequence). Here the CDR3 reads CASSIRPDLAGRGNEQFF. The CDR3 DNA is TGTGCCAGTAGTATCAGACCTGACCTAGCGGGACGGGGTAATGAGCAGTTCTTC.

The V call is TRBV7-3, the J call TRBJ1-2; 10 bases map to TRBD1. The germline V gene encodes CDR1 SGHTA and CDR2 FQGTGA. This CDR3 contains 15 residues. The trim removed 0 bases at V and 4 bases at J, leaving 2 bases unmatched. CDR3 loop: CASSLTGQGPYGYTF. CDR3 sequence (DNA): TGTGCCAGCAGCTTAACGGGACAGGGGCCCTATGGCTACACCTTC.

This clone was recorded at least ten times. The rearrangement uses TRBV12-5 and TRBJ2-7; possibly TRBD1 for D (6 bases). V dropped 0 bases and J dropped 1 base, with 10 bases sitting between them. The CDR3 length is 15 residues. Germline-derived CDR1 and CDR2 are LGHNT and FRNRAP. CDR3 nucleotide sequence: TGTGCTAGTGGTTTGGTACGAAGGGGGTCCTACGAGCAGTACTTC. This encodes CASGLVRRGSYEQYF.

Comment on this clone: The junction shows a germline mismatch at one end, possibly a read error. The V call is TRBV3-1 (or the pseudogene TRBV3-2), the J call TRBJ2-7; D ambiguous. The CDR3 runs 9 residues. CDR1 LGHDT and CDR2 YNNKEL come from the germline V gene (reference sequence). In DNA form, the CDR3 reads TGTGCCAGCAGCCAGGGCCTCCGCTTC. As protein: CASSQGLRF.

The J gene is TRBJ1-2, the V gene TRBV27; D remains ambiguous. V lost 3 bases, J lost 7 bases, and 12 bases lay in between. The CDR3 spans 13 residues. From germline, CDR1 is MNHEY and CDR2 SMNVEV (reference sequence). CDR3 nucleotides: TGTGCCAGCAGTTTCGACTTTCGATTTGGCTACACCTTC. Amino acids: CASSFDFRFGYTF.

The chain couples TRBV19 to TRBJ1-1; no clear D gene. Germline CDR1 is LNHDA and CDR2 is SQIVND (reference sequence). The CDR3 extends over 15 amino acids. V shed 0 bases and J shed 2 bases, with 10 bases lying between them. For the CDR3, the DNA is TGTGCCAGTAGTATAGATGGAACAGCTAACACTGAAGCTTTCTTT. Its protein is CASSIDGTANTEAFF.

This clone was found a few times. This chain's CDR3 is CASSPWRAEGYQETQYF. In DNA, the CDR3 is TGTGCCAGCAGTCCCTGGAGGGCGGAGGGGTACCAAGAGACCCAGTACTTC. The chain links TRBV6-6 to TRBJ2-5; D is possibly TRBD2 (6 bases). V dropped 5 bases and J dropped 0 bases, with 19 bases sitting between them. In germline, CDR1 is MNHNY, CDR2 SVGAGI (reference sequence). This CDR3 is built from 17 residues.